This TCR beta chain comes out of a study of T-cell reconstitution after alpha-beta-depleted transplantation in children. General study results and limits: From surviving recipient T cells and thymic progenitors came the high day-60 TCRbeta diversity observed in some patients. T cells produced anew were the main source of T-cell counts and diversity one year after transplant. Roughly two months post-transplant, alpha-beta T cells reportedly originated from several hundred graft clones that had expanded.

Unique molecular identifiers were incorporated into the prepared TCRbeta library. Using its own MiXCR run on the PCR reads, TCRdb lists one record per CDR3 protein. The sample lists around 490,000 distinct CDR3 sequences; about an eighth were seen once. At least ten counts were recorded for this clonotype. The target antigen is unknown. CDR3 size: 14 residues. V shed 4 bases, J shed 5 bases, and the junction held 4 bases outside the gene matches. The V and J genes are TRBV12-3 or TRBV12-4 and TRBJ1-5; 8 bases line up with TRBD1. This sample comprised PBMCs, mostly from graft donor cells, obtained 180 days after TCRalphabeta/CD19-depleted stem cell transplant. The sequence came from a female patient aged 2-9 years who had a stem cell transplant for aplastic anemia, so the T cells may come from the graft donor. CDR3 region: CASSSDRGDQPQHF. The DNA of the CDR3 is TGTGCCAGCAGTTCTGACAGGGGAGATCAGCCCCAGCATTTT.